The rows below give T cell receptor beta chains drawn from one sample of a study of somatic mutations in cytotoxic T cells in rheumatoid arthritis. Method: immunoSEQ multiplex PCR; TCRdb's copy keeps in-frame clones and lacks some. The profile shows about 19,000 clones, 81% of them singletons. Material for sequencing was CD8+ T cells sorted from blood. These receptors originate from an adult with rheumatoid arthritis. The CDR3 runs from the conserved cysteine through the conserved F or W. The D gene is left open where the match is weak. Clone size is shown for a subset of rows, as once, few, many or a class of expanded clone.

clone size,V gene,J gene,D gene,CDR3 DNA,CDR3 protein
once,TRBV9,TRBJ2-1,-,TGTGCCAGCAGCGTAGGGGGCTCCCCTGGGAATGAGCAGTTCTTC,CASSVGGSPGNEQFF
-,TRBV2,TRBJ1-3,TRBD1,TGTGCCAGCAGTGAAACAGGGGGCTCTGGAAACACCATATATTTT,CASSETGGSGNTIYF
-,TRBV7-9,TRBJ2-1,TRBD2,TGTGCCAGCAGCCCGTACTGGCGGGAGGGTGGGTATGAGCAGTTCTTC,CASSPYWREGGYEQFF
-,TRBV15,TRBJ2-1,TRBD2,TGTGCCACCAGCCTCACCGGGACTAGCGGGGCCTACAATGAGCAGTTCTTC,CATSLTGTSGAYNEQFF
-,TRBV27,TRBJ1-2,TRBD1,TGTGCCAGCAGTCCCGGGACAGGGGCCTCCGTTGGCTACACCTTC,CASSPGTGASVGYTF
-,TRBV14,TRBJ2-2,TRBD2,TGTGCCAGCAGCCAAGATGGGGTAGCGGGGAACACCGGGGAGCTGTTTTTT,CASSQDGVAGNTGELFF
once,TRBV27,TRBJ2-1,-,TGTGCCAGCAGTTTATCGATAACCTGGGATGAGCAGTTCTTC,CASSLSITWDEQFF
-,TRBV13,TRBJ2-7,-,TGTGCCAGCAGCAGCGGACTGACCTACGAGCAGTACTTC,CASSSGLTYEQYF
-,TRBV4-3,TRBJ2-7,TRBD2,TGCGCCAGCAGCCAAGAACGAGCGGGGGGCCCTACGGACGAGCAGTACTTC,CASSQERAGGPTDEQYF
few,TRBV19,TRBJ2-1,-,TGTGCCAGTAGAGATTGGACGATCCCCAATGAGCAGTTCTTC,CASRDWTIPNEQFF
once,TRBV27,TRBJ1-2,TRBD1,TGTGCCAGCAGTTTGGCCGGGACAGACTATGGCTACACCTTC,CASSLAGTDYGYTF
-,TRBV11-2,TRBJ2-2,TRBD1,TGTGCCAGCAGCTTAGATCCGGGACAGATCCTCGGGGAGCTGTTTTTT,CASSLDPGQILGELFF
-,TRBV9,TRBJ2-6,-,TGTGCCAGCAGCGGATCAGGGTCTGGGGCCAACGTCCTGACTTTC,CASSGSGSGANVLTF
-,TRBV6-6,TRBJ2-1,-,TGTGCCAGCAGTCAGGACAGCTACAATGAGCAGTTCTTC,CASSQDSYNEQFF
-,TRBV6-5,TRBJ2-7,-,TGTGCCAGCAGCCCCCGAGGGGGGGTGTCCTACGAGCAGTACTTC,CASSPRGGVSYEQYF
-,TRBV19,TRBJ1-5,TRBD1,TGTGCCAGTAGTAAAACAGGGGGGAGCAATCAGCCCCAGCATTTT,CASSKTGGSNQPQHF
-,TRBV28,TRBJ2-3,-,TGTGCCAGCATTTTAGGGAGCACAGATACGCAGTATTTT,CASILGSTDTQYF
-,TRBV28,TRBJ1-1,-,TGTGCCAGCAGTTTATGGCTGGCTTCGAACACTGAAGCTTTCTTT,CASSLWLASNTEAFF
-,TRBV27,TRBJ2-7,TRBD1,TGTGCCAGCACTGACAGGGCTTACTCCTACGAGCAGTACTTC,CASTDRAYSYEQYF
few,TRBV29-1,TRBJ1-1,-,TGCAGCGAGGGCTGGGGCTCTGAAGCTTTCTTT,CSEGWGSEAFF
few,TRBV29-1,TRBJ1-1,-,TGCAGCGCACACAGGGTAGATATGAACACTGAAGCTTTCTTT,CSAHRVDMNTEAFF
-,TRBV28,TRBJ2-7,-,TGTGCCAGCAGTTTCCTCGGGACGGCCGGCGAGCAGTACTTC,CASSFLGTAGEQYF
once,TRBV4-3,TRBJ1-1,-,TGCGCCAGCAGTGATAGGGGCACTGAAGCTTTCTTT,CASSDRGTEAFF
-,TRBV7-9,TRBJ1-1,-,TGTGCCAGCAGCTTAGCGGTGGCGTGGGAGGGGGTAGGTACTGAAGCTTTCTTT,CASSLAVAWEGVGTEAFF
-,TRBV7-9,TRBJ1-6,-,TGTGCCAGCAGCGGCGAGGCAGTCGATCCACCCCTCCACTTT,CASSGEAVDPPLHF
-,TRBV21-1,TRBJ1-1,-,TGTGCCACCACATTACAGGGGGAGTCCCCCATGGGAGCTTTCTTT,CATTLQGESPMGAFF
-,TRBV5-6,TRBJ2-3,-,TGTGCCAGCAGCTCGACCCACACAGATACGCAGTATTTT,CASSSTHTDTQYF
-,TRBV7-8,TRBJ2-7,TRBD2,TGTGCCAGCAGCTTTTGGACTAGCGGGGGGGCAGACGAGCAGTACTTC,CASSFWTSGGADEQYF